This T cell receptor beta chain was sequenced for a study of OX40 agonist ivuxolimab in advanced cancers. About the research overall: Ivuxolimab, which patients received intravenously every 2 weeks, was dosed at 0.01 to 10 mg/kg.

The CDR3 loop spans 13 amino acids. V gave up 7 bases and J gave up 6 bases, with 13 bases separating them. CDR1 is LNHDA, CDR2 SQIVND, per germline (reference sequence). TCRdb's copy holds only in-frame clones and misses some; the assay was immunoSEQ multiplex PCR. Counted here are tens of thousands of clones, approximately 82% occurring once; the ten biggest clones make up about 20%. The chain combines TRBV19 with TRBJ2-1; D possibly corresponds to TRBD2 (6 bases). The source is an adult with an advanced solid tumor such as melanoma, head and neck, liver or kidney cancer. The sample was CD4+ or CD8+ T cells sorted from blood, taken in a trial of the OX40 agonist ivuxolimab. CDR3 protein: CASNWGAGNEQFF. For the CDR3, the DNA is TGTGCCAGTAATTGGGGAGCGGGCAATGAGCAGTTCTTC. Filled out from reference TRBV19 and TRBJ2-1, the complete variable domain reads DGGITQSPKYLFRKEGQNVTLSCEQNLNHDAMYWYRQDPGQGLRLIYYSQIVNDFQKGDIAEGYSVSREKKESFPLTVTSAQKNPTAFYLCASNWGAGNEQFFGPGTRLTVL.